The 5 T cell receptor beta chains in this list originate from one sample, sequenced in a study of response to subunit inactivated influenza vaccine. Via MiXCR, TCRdb re-called the RT-PCR reads, giving one row per CDR3 protein. The table lists around 750,000 distinct CDR3 sequences, over 20% of them singletons, with approximately 10% in the top ten. The sample consisted of PBMCs from blood, taken about 5 days after vaccination. These receptors came from a man aged 45-60 years who received an inactivated influenza vaccine.

The chain couples TRBV28 to TRBJ2-1; D is ambiguous. The V and J ends lost 9 bases and 5 bases respectively, with 8 bases between them. The CDR3 totals 11 residues. In germline, CDR1 is MDHEN, CDR2 SYDVKM. The CDR3 here is CASRLDNEQFF. DNA for the CDR3: TGTGCCAGTCGACTTGACAATGAGCAGTTCTTC.

The rearrangement links TRBV3-1 to TRBJ2-7, with a possible D match to TRBD1 (5 bases). V was trimmed by 3 bases and J by 1 base, leaving 13 bases between them. The CDR3 sequence is 15 residues long. Germline CDR1 LGHDT, CDR2 YNNKEL (reference sequence). This chain's CDR3 is CASSHPGQASYEQYF. DNA for the CDR3: TGTGCCAGCAGCCACCCAGGGCAGGCATCCTACGAGCAGTACTTC.

This clonotype was picked up many times. The rearrangement links TRBV12-3 or TRBV12-4 to TRBJ2-4, with a weak D call TRBD1 (6 bases). The CDR3 covers 14 residues. Trimming pared 4 bases from V and 4 bases from J, leaving 11 bases between. In DNA form, the CDR3 reads TGTGCCAGCAGTTACCAGGGGCTAAAAAACATTCAGTACTTC. This gives the protein CASSYQGLKNIQYF.

Details on this clonotype: The germline gene is not matched at one end of the junction; a read error may be the cause. This chain uses TRBV3-1 with TRBJ2-5, with 8 bases matching TRBD1. Germline loops: CDR1 LGHDT, CDR2 YNNKEL (reference sequence). This CDR3 region has 15 residues. CDR3 nucleotides: TGTGCCAGCACCCAAGAACCAGGGGGCGCGAAGACCCAGTACTTC. Translated, it gives CASTQEPGGAKTQYF.

V usage is TRBV10-3 and J usage is TRBJ2-2, with 11 nucleotides matching TRBD2. V gave up 7 bases and J gave up 6 bases; unmatched junction bases: 7. The CDR3 sequence is 15 residues long. The germline gives CDR1 ENHRY, CDR2 SYGVKD. CDR3 in DNA: TGTGCCATCACCGGAGAGGGACTAGCGGCCGGGGAGCTGTTTTTT. It encodes CAITGEGLAAGELFF.